Following are 29 T cell receptor beta chains from one sample sequenced in a study of blood T cell repertoires in COVID-19 (dated by TCRdb to the early 2020s). Libraries came from the immunoSEQ multiplex PCR assay. TCRdb carries this immuneACCESS record with in-frame sequences only. Its versions omit some clonotypes, under half of them owing to an unresolved V gene in the studies checked, with the rest unexplained. In all, the sample holds fewer than 250,000 clones, and about 91% of those were seen once. The ten largest account for around 1.2% of the sample. Material: peripheral blood. The receptors originated from a man aged 25-45 years with acute or convalescent COVID-19.

This sequence joins TRBV18 and TRBJ2-2; D uncertain. V lost 2 bases and J lost 7, with 8 bases in between. The CDR3 is 13 amino acids. Germline-derived CDR1 and CDR2 are KGHSH and LQKENI. This chain's CDR3 is CASSPSTGGELFF. The CDR3 bases are TGTGCCAGCTCACCATCAACCGGCGGGGAGCTGTTTTTT.

This clone appeared a single time. The CDR3 nucleotides are TGTGCCAGCCGTCCGGGACAACCTAATTCACCCCTCCACTTT. Translation gives CASRPGQPNSPLHF. This rearrangement joins TRBV3-1 (or the pseudogene TRBV3-2) to TRBJ1-6; perhaps TRBD1 as D (6 bases). Germline V gives CDR1 LGHDT, CDR2 YNNKEL (reference sequence). CDR3 size: 14 residues. V dropped 8 bases and J dropped 6 bases, with 14 bases sitting between them.

The V gene is TRBV25-1, the J gene TRBJ2-7; no firm D call. The CDR3 covers 11 residues. Germline-derived CDR1 and CDR2 are MGHDK and SYGVNS. The V and J ends lost 5 bases and 6 bases respectively, with 8 bases between them. The CDR3 sequence: CASSSYSEQYF. The CDR3 DNA reads TGTGCCAGCAGTTCATACTCCGAGCAGTACTTC.

This chain's CDR3 is CAALRQPKTQYF. The CDR3 DNA follows: TGTGCCGCATTGAGACAGCCCAAGACCCAGTACTTC. The V gene is TRBV30, the J gene TRBJ2-5, with D tentatively TRBD1 (5 bases). This CDR3 is built from 12 residues. Between the trimmed V and J ends, which lost 8 bases and 6 bases, there was a span of 16 bases. Germline V gene sequence: CDR1 GTSNPN, CDR2 SVGIG (reference sequence).

The V and J genes are TRBV19 and TRBJ1-2, with TRBD1 matching 8 bases. The germline V gene has CDR1 LNHDA and CDR2 SQIVND (reference sequence). This CDR3 contains 13 residues. The V gene end was trimmed by 6 bases and the J gene end by 2 bases; junction bases not matched to a gene: 2. CDR3 in DNA: TGTGCCAGTAGGAGGACAGGGAACTATGGCTACACCTTC. This gives the protein CASRRTGNYGYTF.

The J gene is TRBJ1-5, the V gene TRBV18, with D possibly matching TRBD1 (6 bases). Germline V gives CDR1 KGHSH, CDR2 LQKENI. The CDR3 covers 14 residues. V shed 3 bases and J shed 6 bases, with 12 bases lying between them. The CDR3 sequence is CASSPQGSGQPQHF. CDR3 DNA: TGTGCCAGCTCACCGCAGGGGAGTGGTCAGCCCCAGCATTTT. The full variable domain, with the rest looked up from reference TRBV18 and TRBJ1-5, is NAGVMQNPRHLVRRRGQEARLRCSPMKGHSHVYWYRQLPEEGLKFMVYLQKENIIDESGMPKERFSAEFPKEGPSILRIQQVVRGDSAAYFCASSPQGSGQPQHFGDGTRLSIL.

This clone has ten or more counts. The V gene is TRBV5-5, the J gene TRBJ2-7; D is possibly TRBD1 (6 bases). The CDR3 spans 13 residues. Germline-derived CDR1 and CDR2 are SGHKS and YYEKEE (reference sequence). The V and J ends lost 4 bases and 2 bases respectively, with 10 bases between them. CDR3 nucleotides: TGTGCCAGCAGCCAACAGGGCGCCTACGAGCAGTACTTC. It codes for CASSQQGAYEQYF. Complete variable domain (other parts from reference TRBV5-5 and TRBJ2-7): DAGVTQSPTHLIKTRGQQVTLRCSPISGHKSVSWYQQVLGQGPQFIFQYYEKEERGRGNFPDRFSARQFPNYSSELNVNALLLGDSALYLCASSQQGAYEQYFGPGTRLTVT.

The V gene is TRBV28, the J gene TRBJ1-2, with TRBD1 matching over 8 bases. Germline-derived CDR1 and CDR2 are MDHEN and SYDVKM. This CDR3 spans 14 amino acids. Trimming removed 3 bases from V and 6 bases from J; junction bases left unmatched: 6. Here the CDR3 DNA reads TGTGCCAGCAGTTTGGCCAGGGGGCTTAATGGCTACACCTTC. This codes for CASSLARGLNGYTF.

This clone was seen just once. J is TRBJ2-6 and V is TRBV3-1 (or the pseudogene TRBV3-2); D may be TRBD2 (5 bases). This CDR3 region has 14 residues. Trimming pared 2 bases from V and 8 bases from J, leaving 10 bases between. Germline CDR1 reads LGHDT; CDR2 reads YNNKEL (reference sequence). The DNA of the CDR3 is TGTGCCAGCAGCCAACTTCGGAGGACCAACGTCCTGACTTTC. It is translated as CASSQLRRTNVLTF.

For this clone: Other DNA sequences from this sample encode an identical CDR3 as well. The chain joins TRBV6-5 to TRBJ1-2, with D possibly matching TRBD1 (6 bases). Germline V lookup: CDR1 MNHEY, CDR2 SVGAGI. V was pared by 11 bases and J by 5 bases, with 15 bases between. There are 12 residues in the CDR3. The CDR3 bases are TGTGCCTCAGGCGGCAGGGGTTATGGCTACACCTTC. Translating gives CASGGRGYGYTF.

The CDR3 DNA is TGCGCCAGCAGCCTGGGACATACGGATGAAAAACTGTTTTTT. This sequence encodes CASSLGHTDEKLFF. The chain links TRBV5-1 to TRBJ1-4, with D tentatively TRBD1 (6 bases). The V gene lost 4 bases and the J gene lost 6 bases, with 13 bases spanning the gap. The CDR3 contains 14 residues. Germline V gene lookup returns CDR1 SGHRS and CDR2 YFSETQ. Together with reference TRBV5-1 and TRBJ1-4, the CDR3 gives the full variable domain: KAGVTQTPRYLIKTRGQQVTLSCSPISGHRSVSWYQQTPGQGLQFLFEYFSETQRNKGNFPGRFSGRQFSNSRSEMNVSTLELGDSALYLCASSLGHTDEKLFFGSGTQLSVL.

The V and J genes are TRBV30 and TRBJ2-5, with TRBD1 matching 9 bases. With 4 bases clipped from V and 5 bases from J, the junction kept 2 bases outside the gene matches. The CDR3 totals 12 residues. In germline, CDR1 is GTSNPN, CDR2 SVGIG (reference sequence). CDR3 amino acids: CAWTGQGETQYF. For the CDR3, the DNA is TGTGCCTGGACTGGACAGGGGGAGACCCAGTACTTC.

J is TRBJ2-7 and V is TRBV30; a weak D match, TRBD2 (6 bases). This CDR3 has 15 amino acids. Trimming stripped 0 bases from V and 2 bases from J, with 14 bases between. CDR1 and CDR2 from the germline V gene are GTSNPN and SVGIG (reference sequence). DNA of the CDR3: TGTGCCTGGAGTGTCGGGGGATGGGGCCCCTACGAGCAGTACTTC. This codes for CAWSVGGWGPYEQYF.

This chain joins TRBV28 and TRBJ2-1, with TRBD2 identical over 9 bases. CDR1 is MDHEN and CDR2 is SYDVKM in the germline V gene. The J segment lost 3 bases and the V segment lost 5 bases, leaving 8 bases of the junction unmatched. This CDR3 spans 16 amino acids. The CDR3 region is CASSPPTSGFYNEQFF. The CDR3 DNA sequence: TGTGCCAGCAGTCCCCCGACTAGCGGATTCTACAATGAGCAGTTCTTC.

V usage is TRBV6-4 and J usage is TRBJ2-2; D not resolved. CDR1 MRHNA and CDR2 SNTAGT come from the germline V gene. The CDR3 is 15 amino acids. V lost 6 bases and J lost 5, with 16 bases in between. The CDR3 here is CASSSGTVPTGELFF. In nucleotides, the CDR3 is TGTGCCAGCAGCTCCGGTACAGTGCCAACCGGGGAGCTGTTTTTT.

This sequence joins TRBV9 and TRBJ1-1; D unresolved. Trimming cost V 1 base and J 3 bases, with 7 bases left between them. Germline assignment: CDR1 SGDLS and CDR2 YYNGEE. The CDR3 contains 13 residues. Here the CDR3 DNA reads TGTGCCAGCAGCGTAATGAGGGACACTGAAGCTTTCTTT. This translates into CASSVMRDTEAFF. The variable domain in full, with the rest retrieved from reference TRBV9 and TRBJ1-1, is DSGVTQTPKHLITATGQRVTLRCSPRSGDLSVYWYQQSLDQGLQFLIQYYNGEERAKGNILERFSAQQFPDLHSELNLSSLELGDSALYFCASSVMRDTEAFFGQGTRLTVV.

The chain uses TRBV28 and TRBJ2-7; 10 nucleotides line up with TRBD2. This CDR3 has 15 amino acids. V gave up 5 bases and J gave up 9 bases; unmatched junction bases: 13. Germline CDR1 and CDR2: MDHEN and SYDVKM. Here the CDR3 DNA reads TGTGCCAGCAGTCCATTTAGCGGGAGGAAGTTTAGGCAGTACTTC. Protein: CASSPFSGRKFRQYF.

V and J are TRBV5-1 and TRBJ2-1; no firm D call. Germline loops: CDR1 SGHRS, CDR2 YFSETQ. Trimming stripped 7 bases from V and 0 bases from J, with 14 bases between. The CDR3 has 15 residues. The CDR3 nucleotides are TGCGCCAGCGAAGTCGGAGATATCTCCTACAATGAGCAGTTCTTC. Protein: CASEVGDISYNEQFF.

The CDR3 coding sequence is TGTGCCAGCAGTTCTCGGGAGACCCAGTACTTC. Translation: CASSSRETQYF. The chain recombines TRBV7-9 with TRBJ2-5, with D unclear. Germline loops: CDR1 SEHNR, CDR2 FQNEAQ (reference sequence). V was clipped by 6 bases and J by 5 bases, with 7 bases between them. CDR3 length: 11 amino acids.

The CDR3 DNA follows: TGTGCCAGCAGCTTAGGGGGGCGGCTGGCCGATACGCAGTATTTT. Its translation: CASSLGGRLADTQYF. J is TRBJ2-3 and V is TRBV11-2; TRBD1 is a possible D gene (6 bases). CDR3 length: 15 amino acids. V lost 1 base and J 6 bases, leaving 14 bases between the germline ends. Germline V CDR1 and CDR2: SGHAT, FQNNGV. Together with reference TRBV11-2 and TRBJ2-3, the CDR3 gives the full variable domain: EAGVAQSPRYKIIEKRQSVAFWCNPISGHATLYWYQQILGQGPKLLIQFQNNGVVDDSQLPKDRFSAERLKGVDSTLKIQPAKLEDSAVYLCASSLGGRLADTQYFGPGTRLTVL.

This clone was observed a few times. Other DNA sequences within the sample encode an identical CDR3. V gene TRBV6-5 combines with J gene TRBJ1-1; 10 bases line up with TRBD1. V trimming: 6 bases; J trimming: 5 bases; junction bases outside the gene matches: 3. The germline V gene encodes CDR1 MNHEY and CDR2 SVGAGI. The CDR3 has 13 amino acids. The CDR3 region is CASRGQGDTEAFF. The CDR3 coding sequence is TGTGCCAGCAGAGGACAGGGGGATACTGAAGCTTTCTTT.

The chain uses TRBV28 and TRBJ1-6; 7 bases are shared with TRBD1. CDR3 length: 15 amino acids. V shed 3 bases, J shed 7 bases, and the junction held 6 bases outside the gene matches. The V gene's germline CDR1 is MDHEN and CDR2 SYDVKM. The CDR3 is CASSFLDRANSPLHF. The CDR3, as DNA: TGTGCCAGCAGTTTCCTTGACAGGGCCAATTCACCCCTCCACTTT.

This clone was detected only once. This chain links TRBV7-8 with TRBJ1-3; D not certain. This CDR3 contains 14 residues. Germline values: CDR1 SGHVS, CDR2 FQNEAQ. Between the trimmed V and J ends, which lost 5 bases and 4 bases, there was a span of 12 bases. CDR3 bases: TGTGCCAGCAGCAAGGCGGGGTCCGGAAACACCATATATTTT. Translating gives CASSKAGSGNTIYF. Full variable domain (outside the CDR3, taken from reference TRBV7-8 and TRBJ1-3): GAGVSQSPRYKVAKRGQDVALRCDPISGHVSLFWYQQALGQGPEFLTYFQNEAQLDKSGLPSDRFFAERPEGSVSTLKIQRTQQEDSAVYLCASSKAGSGNTIYFGEGSWLTVV.

The sample holds one count of this clone. The V and J genes are TRBV18 and TRBJ2-1, with D possibly TRBD1 on 5 matching bases. CDR1 KGHSH and CDR2 LQKENI come from the germline V gene. The CDR3 sequence is 13 residues long. Trimming stripped 3 bases from V and 4 bases from J, with 7 bases between. The DNA of the CDR3 is TGTGCCAGCTCACCGGACACATACAATGAGCAGTTCTTC. This sequence encodes CASSPDTYNEQFF.

CDR3 region: CAWARSVYGGSYGYTF. DNA of the CDR3: TGTGCCTGGGCTCGGAGTGTGTATGGGGGGAGCTATGGCTACACCTTC. The V call is TRBV30, the J call TRBJ1-2; D perhaps matches TRBD1 (5 bases). The germline V gene has CDR1 GTSNPN and CDR2 SVGIG (reference sequence). The CDR3 length is 16 residues. The V gene lost 5 bases and the J gene lost 4 bases, with 23 bases spanning the gap.

This clone showed up just once. The chain links TRBV19 to TRBJ2-7; TRBD1 is a possible D gene (6 bases). The CDR3 has 13 residues. CDR1 is LNHDA, CDR2 SQIVND, per germline (reference sequence). V lost 10 bases, J lost 5 bases, and 18 bases lay in between. The CDR3 DNA reads TGTGCCACCAAACAGGGCAGTTTGGACGAGCAGTACTTC. Encoded protein: CATKQGSLDEQYF. Full variable domain (missing parts from reference TRBV19 and TRBJ2-7): DGGITQSPKYLFRKEGQNVTLSCEQNLNHDAMYWYRQDPGQGLRLIYYSQIVNDFQKGDIAEGYSVSREKKESFPLTVTSAQKNPTAFYLCATKQGSLDEQYFGPGTRLTVT.

This rearrangement joins TRBV5-1 to TRBJ2-3; 11 bases fit TRBD2. The germline CDR1 and CDR2 sequences are SGHRS and YFSETQ. Germline trimming cut 2 bases from V and 0 bases from J; bases unmatched to any gene: 5. This CDR3 comprises 17 residues. CDR3 loop: CASSLGTSGSSTDTQYF. CDR3 in DNA: TGCGCCAGCAGCTTAGGGACTAGCGGCTCTAGCACAGATACGCAGTATTTT. The whole variable domain, remainder taken from reference TRBV5-1 and TRBJ2-3, is KAGVTQTPRYLIKTRGQQVTLSCSPISGHRSVSWYQQTPGQGLQFLFEYFSETQRNKGNFPGRFSGRQFSNSRSEMNVSTLELGDSALYLCASSLGTSGSSTDTQYFGPGTRLTVL.

The chain joins TRBV28 to TRBJ2-3; 9 nucleotides match TRBD2. Germline assignment: CDR1 MDHEN and CDR2 SYDVKM. The V gene end was trimmed by 5 bases and the J gene end by 2 bases; junction bases not matched to a gene: 8. The CDR3 is 16 residues long. The CDR3 is CASSRGGGLTTDTQYF. The CDR3, as DNA: TGTGCCAGCAGTCGCGGGGGGGGACTTACCACAGATACGCAGTATTTT.

This chain links TRBV4-1 with TRBJ2-7; D not certain. This CDR3 has 17 amino acids. CDR1 is MGHRA and CDR2 is YSYEKL in the germline V gene. Trimming removed 0 bases at V and 1 base at J, with 16 bases between. The CDR3 DNA reads TGCGCCAGCAGCCAAGATTCGTACGGGTCCCGTTCCTACGAGCAGTACTTC. It specifies CASSQDSYGSRSYEQYF.